The 3 T cell receptor beta chains in this list originate from one sample, sequenced in a study of shared T cell receptors in the human thymus. Repertoires were generated with immunoSEQ multiplex PCR, while TCRdb's copy carries only in-frame clones and drops some. The sample lists 600,000 or so clones, around 87% occurring once. The same data also went into a second study, on human thymus T cells.

Material: thymocytes. The receptors were sampled from a boy in the first two years of life with a congenital heart defect.

The genes are TRBV28 and TRBJ2-5; possible D gene TRBD1, 6 bases. The CDR3 contains 13 residues. Germline assignment: CDR1 MDHEN and CDR2 SYDVKM. The ends were cut back, 7 bases at V and 5 bases at J, with 14 bases in the middle. The CDR3 here is CASTLQGRETQYF. The CDR3 DNA sequence: TGTGCCAGCACCCTACAGGGTAGGGAGACCCAGTACTTC.

This rearrangement joins TRBV10-2 to TRBJ2-1; the D gene is possibly TRBD2 (5 bases). The CDR3 contains 14 residues. In germline, CDR1 is WSHSY, CDR2 SAAADI. V gave up 7 bases and J gave up 10 bases, with 20 bases separating them. CDR3 nucleotides: TGCGCCAGCAACTCTAGCCCCAAGCTAGGGGAGCAGTTCTTC. Its protein is CASNSSPKLGEQFF.

The gene calls are TRBV14 and TRBJ2-6; TRBD1 is a possible D gene (6 bases). Germline loops: CDR1 SGHDN, CDR2 FVKESK. Deletions cut 4 bases from V and 2 bases from J, with 9 bases between. The CDR3 runs 15 residues. The CDR3 loop is CASSPNRAGANVLTF. CDR3 bases: TGTGCCAGCAGCCCAAACAGGGCTGGGGCCAACGTCCTGACTTTC.